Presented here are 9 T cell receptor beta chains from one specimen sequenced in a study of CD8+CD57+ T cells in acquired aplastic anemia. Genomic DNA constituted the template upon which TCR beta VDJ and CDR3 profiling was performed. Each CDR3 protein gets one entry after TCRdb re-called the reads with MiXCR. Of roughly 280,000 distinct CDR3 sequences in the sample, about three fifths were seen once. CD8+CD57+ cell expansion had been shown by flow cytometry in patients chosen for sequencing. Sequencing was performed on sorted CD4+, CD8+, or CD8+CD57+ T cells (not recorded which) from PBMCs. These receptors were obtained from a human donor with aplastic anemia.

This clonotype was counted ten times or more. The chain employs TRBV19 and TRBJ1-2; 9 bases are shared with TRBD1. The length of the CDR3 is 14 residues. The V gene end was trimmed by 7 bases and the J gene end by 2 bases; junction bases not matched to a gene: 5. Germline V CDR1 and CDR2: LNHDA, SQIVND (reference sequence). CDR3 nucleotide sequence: TGTGCCAGTACGGACAGGGGTAGAAACTATGGCTACACCTTC. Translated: CASTDRGRNYGYTF. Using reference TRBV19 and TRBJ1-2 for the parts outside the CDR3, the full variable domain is DGGITQSPKYLFRKEGQNVTLSCEQNLNHDAMYWYRQDPGQGLRLIYYSQIVNDFQKGDIAEGYSVSREKKESFPLTVTSAQKNPTAFYLCASTDRGRNYGYTFGSGTRLTVV.

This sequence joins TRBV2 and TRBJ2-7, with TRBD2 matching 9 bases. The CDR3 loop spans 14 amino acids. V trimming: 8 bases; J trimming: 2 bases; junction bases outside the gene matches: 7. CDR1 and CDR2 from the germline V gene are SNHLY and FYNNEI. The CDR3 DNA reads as TGTGCCAGCCACACTAGCGGGTTTACCTACGAGCAGTACTTC. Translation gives CASHTSGFTYEQYF.

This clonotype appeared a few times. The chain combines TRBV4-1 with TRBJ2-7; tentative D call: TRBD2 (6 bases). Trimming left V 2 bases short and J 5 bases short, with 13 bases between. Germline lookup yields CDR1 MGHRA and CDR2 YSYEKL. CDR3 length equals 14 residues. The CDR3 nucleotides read TGCGCCAGCAGCCAAAACTGGAGGGGCCACGAGCAGTACTTC. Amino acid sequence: CASSQNWRGHEQYF.

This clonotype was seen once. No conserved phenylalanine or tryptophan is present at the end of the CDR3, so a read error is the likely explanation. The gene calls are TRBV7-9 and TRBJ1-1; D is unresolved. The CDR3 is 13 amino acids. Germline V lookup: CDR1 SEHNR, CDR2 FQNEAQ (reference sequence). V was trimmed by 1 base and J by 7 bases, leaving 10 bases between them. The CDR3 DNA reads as TGTGCCAGCAGCTTAGGGCAATACGGTGAAGCTTTCTGT. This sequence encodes CASSLGQYGEAFC.

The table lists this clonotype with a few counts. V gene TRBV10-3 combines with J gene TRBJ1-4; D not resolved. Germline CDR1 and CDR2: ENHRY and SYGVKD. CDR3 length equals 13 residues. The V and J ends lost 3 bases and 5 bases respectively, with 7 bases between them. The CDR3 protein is CAISERANEKLFF. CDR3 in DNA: TGTGCCATCAGTGAAAGGGCAAATGAAAAACTGTTTTTT.

CDR3 region: CASNRIEGETQYF. The DNA for the CDR3 is TGTGCCAGCAACCGAATTGAGGGAGAGACCCAGTACTTC. The J gene is TRBJ2-5, the V gene TRBV2, with D maybe TRBD2 (5 bases). The V end was cut by 7 bases, the J end by 4 bases, with 13 bases between. The CDR3 consists of 13 residues. CDR1 and CDR2 (germline): SNHLY, FYNNEI.

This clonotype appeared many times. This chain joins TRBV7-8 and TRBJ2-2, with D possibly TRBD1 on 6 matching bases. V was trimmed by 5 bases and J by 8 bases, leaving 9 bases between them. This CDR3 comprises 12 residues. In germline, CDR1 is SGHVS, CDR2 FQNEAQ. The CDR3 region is CASSPGTGELFF. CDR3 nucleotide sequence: TGTGCCAGCAGCCCTGGGACAGGGGAGCTGTTTTTT. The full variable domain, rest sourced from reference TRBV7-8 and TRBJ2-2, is GAGVSQSPRYKVAKRGQDVALRCDPISGHVSLFWYQQALGQGPEFLTYFQNEAQLDKSGLPSDRFFAERPEGSVSTLKIQRTQQEDSAVYLCASSPGTGELFFGEGSRLTVL.

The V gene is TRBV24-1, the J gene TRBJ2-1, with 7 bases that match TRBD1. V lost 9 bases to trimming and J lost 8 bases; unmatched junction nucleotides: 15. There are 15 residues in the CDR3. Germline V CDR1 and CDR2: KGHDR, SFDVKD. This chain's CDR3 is CATATGAALLDEQFF. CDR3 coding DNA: TGTGCCACCGCTACAGGGGCGGCCCTCCTCGATGAGCAGTTCTTC.

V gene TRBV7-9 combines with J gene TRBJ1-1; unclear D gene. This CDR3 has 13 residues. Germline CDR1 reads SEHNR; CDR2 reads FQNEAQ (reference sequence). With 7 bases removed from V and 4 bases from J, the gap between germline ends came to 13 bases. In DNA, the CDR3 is TGTGCCAGCACCGCCAGGTCTAGCACTGAAGCTTTCTTT. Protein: CASTARSSTEAFF.